Each of the 21 T cell receptor beta chains below was sequenced from the same sample in a study of T-cell reconstitution after alpha-beta-depleted transplantation in children. Molecular barcoding with unique molecular identifiers was used for the TCRbeta library. From the PCR reads, TCRdb called clonotypes with MiXCR, one entry per CDR3 protein. The sample shows around 200,000 distinct CDR3 sequences, less than 8% of them seen only once. The sequencing here drew on PBMCs from the stem cell graft donor, taken from the stem cell graft. The receptors stem from a human donor who donated a stem cell graft to a child with Wiskott-Aldrich syndrome.

This clonotype was seen once. The rearrangement links TRBV19 to TRBJ2-1; no reliable D call. This CDR3 is 17 amino acids long. Germline V gene lookup returns CDR1 LNHDA and CDR2 SQIVND (reference sequence). The V gene lost 1 base and the J gene lost 0 bases, with 13 bases spanning the gap. The CDR3 loop is CASSIAFGASSYNEQFF. The CDR3 DNA follows: TGTGCCAGTAGTATAGCCTTCGGAGCGAGCTCCTACAATGAGCAGTTCTTC.

This clonotype was seen repeatedly, ten times or more. The rearrangement joins TRBV20-1 to TRBJ1-2; D may be TRBD1 (5 bases). Trimming removed 6 bases at V and 4 bases at J, with 18 bases between. CDR1 is DFQATT and CDR2 is SNEGSKA in the germline V gene (reference sequence). The CDR3 runs to 14 residues. CDR3 DNA sequence: TGCAGTGCGGTGACAGTTAATCAAGGCTATGGCTACACCTTC. As protein: CSAVTVNQGYGYTF.

This clonotype was recorded at least ten times. The V call is TRBV12-3 or TRBV12-4, the J call TRBJ2-6; D is possibly TRBD1 or TRBD2 (5 bases each). Trimming left V 6 bases short and J 0 bases short, with 12 bases between. CDR3 size: 16 residues. The CDR3 spells CASRPGPRSGANVLTF. As DNA, the CDR3 is TGTGCCAGCAGGCCGGGACCTCGCTCTGGGGCCAACGTCCTGACTTTC.

In this sample, this clonotype turned up many times. The chain uses TRBV7-2 and TRBJ2-3; 7 nucleotides match TRBD2. Germline loops: CDR1 SGHTA, CDR2 FQGNSA. V lost 6 bases to trimming and J lost 0 bases; unmatched junction nucleotides: 6. This CDR3 is built from 15 residues. CDR3 amino acids: CASRASGRSTDTQYF. DNA for the CDR3: TGTGCCAGCAGGGCTAGCGGACGAAGCACAGATACGCAGTATTTT.

There are many counts of this clonotype. The V gene is TRBV5-1, the J gene TRBJ2-7, with TRBD1 as a possible D gene (6 bases). The V end was cut by 1 base, the J end by 0 bases, with 8 bases between. There are 14 residues in the CDR3. Germline CDR1 and CDR2: SGHRS and YFSETQ. CDR3 sequence reads: CASSLRGFSYEQYF. As DNA, the CDR3 is TGCGCCAGCAGCTTGAGGGGGTTCTCCTACGAGCAGTACTTC. The variable domain in full, completed from reference TRBV5-1 and TRBJ2-7, reads KAGVTQTPRYLIKTRGQQVTLSCSPISGHRSVSWYQQTPGQGLQFLFEYFSETQRNKGNFPGRFSGRQFSNSRSEMNVSTLELGDSALYLCASSLRGFSYEQYFGPGTRLTVT.

This clonotype was counted many times. V usage is TRBV4-3 and J usage is TRBJ1-1; D is perhaps TRBD1 (5 bases). CDR3 size: 15 residues. Germline V CDR1 and CDR2: LGHNA, YSLEER. Between the trimmed V and J ends, which lost 3 bases and 1 base, there was a span of 12 bases. The CDR3 region is CASSQQLQGNTEAFF. The CDR3 bases are TGCGCCAGCAGCCAGCAACTTCAGGGGAACACTGAAGCTTTCTTT.

This clonotype came up many times. Its ends do not fully match the called genes, so a read error is possible. The gene calls are TRBV5-1 and TRBJ2-5; tentatively, D is TRBD1 (5 bases). Germline V gene data show CDR1 as SGHRS and CDR2 as YFSETQ. This CDR3 is 13 amino acids long. Written as DNA, the CDR3 is TGTGCCAGCAGTTTGGGCAGGGTGGAGACCCAGTACTTC. Protein sequence: CASSLGRVETQYF.

In this sample, this clonotype turned up many times. The V call is TRBV25-1, the J call TRBJ2-2; the D is unclear. The germline V gene has CDR1 MGHDK and CDR2 SYGVNS. This CDR3 has 14 amino acids. Trimming stripped 0 bases from V and 1 base from J, with 3 bases between. CDR3 in amino acids: CASSEYLNTGELFF. CDR3 nucleotides: TGTGCCAGCAGTGAATATTTGAACACCGGGGAGCTGTTTTTT.

Many counts were recorded for this clonotype. The J gene is TRBJ2-1, the V gene TRBV25-1; D gene uncertain. V gave up 0 bases and J gave up 6 bases, with 15 bases separating them. CDR1 and CDR2 from the germline V gene are MGHDK and SYGVNS. This CDR3 contains 16 residues. In nucleotides, the CDR3 is TGTGCCAGCAGTGAATATGGAGTTGACGCGACCAATGAGCAGTTCTTC. This codes for CASSEYGVDATNEQFF.

The count of this clonotype is one. The chain combines TRBV7-9 with TRBJ2-7; 11 bases agree with TRBD2. CDR3 length equals 15 residues. Looked up from germline, CDR1 is SEHNR and CDR2 is FQNEAQ (reference sequence). The J segment lost 3 bases and the V segment lost 5 bases, leaving 6 bases of the junction unmatched. The CDR3 region has the DNA TGTGCCAGCAGCCCAGAACTAGCGGGAGACTACGAGCAGTACTTC. It yields the protein CASSPELAGDYEQYF.

This clonotype appeared many times. V gene TRBV7-6 combines with J gene TRBJ2-1, with 10 bases aligning to TRBD2. The V and J ends lost 1 base and 10 bases, in that order; junction bases with no gene match: 16. Germline CDR1 SGHVS, CDR2 FNYEAQ. This CDR3 is 18 amino acids long. The CDR3 DNA follows: TGTGCCAGCAGCTTAGTCCCCGGGCTAGCGGGAGTAAATTACGAGCAGTTCTTC. This encodes CASSLVPGLAGVNYEQFF. Based on the CDR3 plus reference TRBV7-6 and TRBJ2-1, the full variable domain is GAGVSQSPRYKVTKRGQDVALRCDPISGHVSLYWYRQALGQGPEFLTYFNYEAQQDKSGLPNDRFSAERPEGSISTLTIQRTEQRDSAMYRCASSLVPGLAGVNYEQFFGPGTRLTVL.

Many counts were recorded for this clonotype. J is TRBJ2-3 and V is TRBV27, with D maybe TRBD2 (5 bases). Trimming removed 10 bases from V and 2 bases from J, with 19 bases in between. CDR1 is MNHEY, CDR2 SMNVEV, per germline (reference sequence). The CDR3 runs 15 residues. The CDR3 reads CATMRARRVTDTQYF. The CDR3 bases are TGTGCCACCATGAGGGCCCGGCGGGTCACAGATACGCAGTATTTT.

This clonotype was counted many times. The chain combines TRBV5-1 with TRBJ2-2; D may correspond to TRBD1 or TRBD2 (5 bases each). From germline, CDR1 is SGHRS and CDR2 YFSETQ. The CDR3 length is 15 residues. The germline V and J ends were trimmed by 4 bases and 2 bases, with 12 bases remaining between them. CDR3 coding DNA: TGCGCCAGCAGCCCGTCAGGGACCAACACCGGGGAGCTGTTTTTT. Protein: CASSPSGTNTGELFF.

This clonotype was counted at least ten times. The J gene is TRBJ2-1, the V gene TRBV5-1, with 12 bases fitting TRBD1. V lost 4 bases, J lost 6 bases, and 8 bases stayed unmatched. Germline values: CDR1 SGHRS, CDR2 YFSETQ. This CDR3 has 16 residues. The CDR3 sequence is CASSSLGQGAGNEQFF. CDR3 nucleotides: TGCGCCAGCAGCAGCCTGGGACAGGGGGCAGGCAATGAGCAGTTCTTC.

This clonotype was recorded at least ten times. This chain links TRBV7-2 with TRBJ2-4; the D is unclear. With 2 bases removed from V and 6 bases from J, the gap between germline ends came to 11 bases. The CDR3 length is 14 residues. The germline CDR1 and CDR2 sequences are SGHTA and FQGNSA. The CDR3: CASSLLQIGNIQYF. For the CDR3, the DNA is TGTGCCAGCAGCTTACTACAGATAGGAAACATTCAGTACTTC. Drawing the rest from reference TRBV7-2 and TRBJ2-4, the complete variable domain is GAGVSQSPSNKVTEKGKDVELRCDPISGHTALYWYRQSLGQGLEFLIYFQGNSAPDKSGLPSDRFSAERTGGSVSTLTIQRTQQEDSAVYLCASSLLQIGNIQYFGAGTRLSVL.

Remarks on this clonotype: This sequence may be a read error, since a much larger clone differs from it by one base. The chain couples TRBV27 to TRBJ2-7; D is unclear. Germline V CDR1 and CDR2: MNHEY, SMNVEV (reference sequence). The germline V and J ends were trimmed by 6 bases and 2 bases, with 11 bases remaining between them. This CDR3 region has 13 residues. The CDR3 spells CASSPRSAYEQYF. The CDR3 DNA reads as TGTGCCAGCAGCCCACGGTCCGCCTACGAGCAGTACTTC.

This clonotype was seen ten or more times. The chain links TRBV5-1 to TRBJ2-7, with 10 bases aligning to TRBD2. Germline trimming cut 1 base from V and 2 bases from J; bases unmatched to any gene: 3. The CDR3 is 15 amino acids. Germline-derived CDR1 and CDR2 are SGHRS and YFSETQ. The CDR3 reads CASSLRTSGTYEQYF. CDR3 sequence (DNA): TGCGCCAGCAGCTTGAGGACTAGCGGTACCTACGAGCAGTACTTC.

This clonotype was observed a handful of times. The chain is built from TRBV27 and TRBJ2-7; D ambiguous. This CDR3 contains 14 residues. V was shortened by 0 bases and J by 2 bases, with 8 bases between the two germline ends. CDR1 and CDR2 from the germline V gene are MNHEY and SMNVEV (reference sequence). CDR3 DNA sequence: TGTGCCAGCAGTTTATCCAGGAGAACCTACGAGCAGTACTTC. It is translated as CASSLSRRTYEQYF.

Remarks on this clonotype: A read error may explain this, as a much larger clone is one base away. The chain couples TRBV6-5 to TRBJ2-2; D call uncertain. Germline V gives CDR1 MNHEY, CDR2 SVGAGI. The CDR3 totals 13 residues. CDR3 sequence reads: CSSRLQGTGELFF. The CDR3 DNA reads TGTTCCAGCAGATTACAAGGAACCGGGGAGCTGTTTTTT.

The table lists this clonotype with many counts. V and J are TRBV20-1 and TRBJ1-3, with a tentative D call TRBD1 (6 bases). The CDR3 is 13 amino acids. Germline assignment: CDR1 DFQATT and CDR2 SNEGSKA (reference sequence). V lost 3 bases to trimming and J lost 5 bases, with 11 bases between them. Written as DNA, the CDR3 is TGCAGTGCTAGGGAAACAGGGAGAAACACCATATATTTT. This gives the protein CSARETGRNTIYF.

This clonotype was observed many times. This chain connects TRBV5-1 to TRBJ2-3, with D perhaps matching TRBD2 (5 bases). The CDR3 sequence is 16 residues long. V was trimmed by 4 bases and J by 2 bases, leaving 17 bases between them. Germline-derived CDR1 and CDR2 are SGHRS and YFSETQ. This CDR3 is CASSPNEGSATDTQYF. The CDR3 nucleotides are TGCGCCAGCAGCCCGAACGAGGGTTCAGCCACAGATACGCAGTATTTT.